Following are 12 T cell receptor beta chains from one sample sequenced in a study of graft-versus-host responses after intestinal transplantation. TCRdb's table, derived via immunoSEQ multiplex PCR, lists solely in-frame clones and lacks some. The sample yields some 97,000 clones, less than 90% seen once. Their recognized antigens are unknown. The sample here was unstimulated CD4+ T cells sorted from spleen or lymph node cells, taken before transplant. All receptors derive from a human donor who was the organ donor for an intestinal transplant.

The chain uses TRBV2 and TRBJ2-1; D may be TRBD1 or TRBD2 (6 bases each). CDR1 and CDR2 (germline): SNHLY, FYNNEI. Trimming cost V 5 bases and J 3 bases, with 14 bases left between them. CDR3 length: 15 residues. Here the CDR3 reads CASSQGGDIYNEQFF. The CDR3 DNA is TGTGCCAGCAGTCAAGGCGGGGACATCTACAATGAGCAGTTCTTC. Using reference TRBV2 and TRBJ2-1 for the parts outside the CDR3, the full variable domain is EPEVTQTPSHQVTQMGQEVILRCVPISNHLYFYWYRQILGQKVEFLVSFYNNEISEKSEIFDDQFSVERPDGSNFTLKIRSTKLEDSAMYFCASSQGGDIYNEQFFGPGTRLTVL.

This clone occurred once. V and J are TRBV18 and TRBJ1-2, with 9 bases lining up with TRBD1. Germline loops: CDR1 KGHSH, CDR2 LQKENI. V lost 6 bases, J lost 5 bases, and 10 bases stayed unmatched. The CDR3 length is 15 residues. Written as DNA, the CDR3 is TGTGCCAGCTCCTCAAATGGACAGGGGTCTTATGGCTACACCTTC. This translates into CASSSNGQGSYGYTF.

This chain joins TRBV28 and TRBJ2-7; possibly TRBD1 or TRBD2 for D (5 bases each). This CDR3 has 15 residues. Germline-derived CDR1 and CDR2 are MDHEN and SYDVKM. V lost 5 bases and J 0 bases, leaving 14 bases between the germline ends. Here the CDR3 reads CASSSPGRVSYEQYF. The CDR3 region has the DNA TGTGCCAGCAGTAGCCCAGGGAGAGTCTCCTACGAGCAGTACTTC.

The CDR3 protein is CASSKYLGQFF. The CDR3 nucleotides are TGTGCCAGCAGCAAATATCTTGGGCAGTTCTTC. The V gene is TRBV6-7, the J gene TRBJ2-1; D is unresolved. TRBV6-7 is an open reading frame, and its role is uncertain. The CDR3 has 11 residues. Trimming pared 6 bases from V and 12 bases from J, leaving 12 bases between.

The chain recombines TRBV28 with TRBJ2-1, with 10 bases lining up with TRBD1. Per the germline V gene, CDR1 is MDHEN and CDR2 is SYDVKM. The CDR3 runs 12 residues. Losses at the gene ends were 5 bases for V and 15 bases for J; bases not matched to a gene: 7. The CDR3 nucleotides read TGTGCCAGCAGTAGCGACAGGGGGCACCCGTTCTTC. Residues: CASSSDRGHPFF. The variable domain in full, with the rest retrieved from reference TRBV28 and TRBJ2-1, is DVKVTQSSRYLVKRTGEKVFLECVQDMDHENMFWYRQDPGLGLRLIYFSYDVKMKEKGDIPEGYSVSREKKERFSLILESASTNQTSMYLCASSSDRGHPFFGPGTRLTVL.

The V gene is TRBV19, the J gene TRBJ2-5, with TRBD2 matching over 8 bases. The length of the CDR3 is 15 residues. CDR1 and CDR2 from the germline V gene are LNHDA and SQIVND (reference sequence). Trimming took 5 bases from V and 7 from J; bases not matched to a gene: 12. Written as DNA, the CDR3 is TGTGCCAGTAGTCAGCAGCGGGGGCCCTCACCGACCCAGTACTTC. Translating it yields CASSQQRGPSPTQYF.

The chain joins TRBV5-1 to TRBJ2-7; TRBD1 is a possible D gene (5 bases). CDR1 SGHRS and CDR2 YFSETQ come from the germline V gene. The V end lost 0 bases, the J end lost 2 bases, and 9 bases lay between the germline ends. This CDR3 comprises 14 residues. Written as DNA, the CDR3 is TGCGCCAGCAGCTTGGATGACAGAGCCTACGAGCAGTACTTC. Residues: CASSLDDRAYEQYF.

This rearrangement joins TRBV4-2 to TRBJ2-2; 8 positions match TRBD1. The CDR3 covers 15 residues. The V and J ends lost 4 bases and 7 bases, in that order; junction bases with no gene match: 8. In germline, CDR1 is LGHNA, CDR2 YNFKEQ. CDR3 protein: CASSPGQGGFGELFF. The DNA for the CDR3 is TGTGCCAGCAGCCCTGGACAGGGCGGCTTCGGGGAGCTGTTTTTT.

The chain uses TRBV7-7 and TRBJ2-2, with D hard to call. The length of the CDR3 is 13 residues. CDR1 SSHAT and CDR2 FNYEAQ come from the germline V gene (reference sequence). V dropped 10 bases and J dropped 0 bases, with 9 bases sitting between them. CDR3 coding DNA: TGTGCCACAATAAGCCCGAACACCGGGGAGCTGTTTTTT. As protein: CATISPNTGELFF. Together with reference TRBV7-7 and TRBJ2-2, the CDR3 gives the full variable domain: GAGVSQSPRYKVTKRGQDVTLRCDPISSHATLYWYQQALGQGPEFLTYFNYEAQPDKSGLPSDRFSAERPEGSISTLTIQRTEQRDSAMYRCATISPNTGELFFGEGSRLTVL.

This clone was counted only a few times. The DNA for the CDR3 is TGTGCCAGCAGCTTAGAGGAGTTCTCACCCCTCCACTTT. Encoded protein: CASSLEEFSPLHF. The chain has TRBV7-2 and TRBJ1-6; D gene ambiguous. Germline V gene sequence: CDR1 SGHTA, CDR2 FQGNSA. The CDR3 covers 13 residues. V was cut by 1 base and J by 10 bases, with 8 bases left in between.

Worth noting for this clone: Since the CDR3 does not end with the conserved phenylalanine or tryptophan, this likely comes from a read error. V usage is TRBV6-6 and J usage is TRBJ1-1; D remains unclear. The CDR3 loop spans 14 amino acids. CDR1 is MNHNY, CDR2 SVGAGI, per germline (reference sequence). The V and J ends lost 3 bases and 6 bases respectively, with 14 bases between them. The CDR3 protein is CASSYGGGKSEAFL. The CDR3 region has the DNA TGTGCCAGCAGTTATGGAGGCGGTAAGTCTGAAGCTTTCCTT.

This clone was seen a single time. The chain couples TRBV11-2 to TRBJ2-3; TRBD2 is a possible D gene (5 bases). The germline V and J ends were trimmed by 5 bases and 1 base, with 10 bases remaining between them. Germline lookup yields CDR1 SGHAT and CDR2 FQNNGV. This CDR3 has 14 residues. The CDR3 coding sequence is TGTGCCAGCAGCCCTAACGGGGGCACAGATACGCAGTATTTT. Residues: CASSPNGGTDTQYF. Looking up the rest from reference TRBV11-2 and TRBJ2-3 gives the full variable domain: EAGVAQSPRYKIIEKRQSVAFWCNPISGHATLYWYQQILGQGPKLLIQFQNNGVVDDSQLPKDRFSAERLKGVDSTLKIQPAKLEDSAVYLCASSPNGGTDTQYFGPGTRLTVL.